The 23 T cell receptor beta chains given below trace back to one sample, sequenced in a study of cytomegalovirus exposure and HLA in healthy donors. TCRdb's copy holds only in-frame clones and misses some; the assay was immunoSEQ multiplex PCR. Of a few hundred thousand clones listed, just over 90% are singletons. Material for sequencing was PBMCs. These receptors all come from a woman under 30 in good health and CMV-seronegative.

This chain links TRBV10-3 with TRBJ1-2; weak D call: TRBD1 (5 bases). This CDR3 comprises 13 residues. Germline-derived CDR1 and CDR2 are ENHRY and SYGVKD. Trimming removed 7 bases at V and 4 bases at J, with 13 bases between. The CDR3 sequence: CAINQDKAYGYTF. The CDR3 nucleotides are TGTGCCATCAACCAGGACAAGGCCTATGGCTACACCTTC.

CDR3 loop: CAWGGVVSGNGTKVETQYF. CDR3 in DNA: TGTGCCTGGGGGGGGGTAGTTAGCGGGAACGGCACCAAGGTGGAGACGCAGTATTTT. The V and J genes are TRBV30 and TRBJ2-3; 8 positions agree with TRBD2. Unmatched junction bases numbered 28, after V lost 5 bases and J lost 9 bases. The CDR3 sequence is 19 residues long. CDR1 GTSNPN and CDR2 SVGIG come from the germline V gene (reference sequence).

This chain links TRBV6-5 with TRBJ2-7; D gene ambiguous. Germline assignment: CDR1 MNHEY and CDR2 SVGAGI. The CDR3 is 12 residues long. Trimming removed 0 bases at V and 3 bases at J, with 3 bases between. The DNA for the CDR3 is TGTGCCAGCAGTTACTCTAGCTACGAGCAGTACTTC. Its protein product is CASSYSSYEQYF.

The chain links TRBV6-6 to TRBJ2-7; no definite D call. Germline-derived CDR1 and CDR2 are MNHNY and SVGAGI (reference sequence). With 4 bases removed from V and 0 bases from J, the gap between germline ends came to 13 bases. CDR3 length equals 15 residues. CDR3 in amino acids: CASSSPTLSSYEQYF. The CDR3, as DNA: TGTGCCAGCAGTTCCCCTACACTAAGCTCCTACGAGCAGTACTTC.

The chain joins TRBV6-6 to TRBJ2-3; no definite D call. Germline assignment: CDR1 MNHNY and CDR2 SVGAGI (reference sequence). V lost 0 bases, J lost 6 bases, and 10 bases lay in between. This CDR3 has 14 amino acids. The CDR3 bases are TGTGCCAGCAGTTACTCTGGCGGATACGATACGCAGTATTTT. Translated, it gives CASSYSGGYDTQYF.

The chain carries TRBV6-4 and TRBJ1-2, with TRBD1 identical over 9 bases. The CDR3 is 14 amino acids. With V trimmed by 6 bases and J by 1 base, 3 bases remained unmatched. The V gene's germline CDR1 is MRHNA and CDR2 SNTAGT. Written as DNA, the CDR3 is TGTGCCAGCAGATTGACAGGGGGTAACTATGGCTACACCTTC. This translates into CASRLTGGNYGYTF.

The genes are TRBV4-2 and TRBJ2-7; a weak D match, TRBD2 (6 bases). V lost 0 bases, J lost 5 bases, and 17 bases lay in between. Germline CDR1 LGHNA, CDR2 YNFKEQ. The CDR3 is made up of 16 amino acids. This CDR3 is CASSQEGQARDHEQYF. The CDR3 DNA reads as TGTGCCAGCAGCCAAGAGGGGCAGGCGCGGGACCACGAGCAGTACTTC.

V and J are TRBV5-8 and TRBJ1-1, with D perhaps TRBD1 (5 bases). This CDR3 comprises 18 residues. The ends were cut back, 1 base at V and 0 bases at J, with 19 bases in the middle. Germline CDR1 and CDR2: SGHTS and YDEGEE. In DNA form, the CDR3 reads TGTGCCAGCAGCTTGCGGGGGGTTGGGTTCGTCATGAACACTGAAGCTTTCTTT. This gives the protein CASSLRGVGFVMNTEAFF.

V gene TRBV5-1 combines with J gene TRBJ1-2; possibly TRBD1 for D (6 bases). The V end was cut by 0 bases, the J end by 6 bases, with 21 bases between. This CDR3 contains 17 residues. The germline gives CDR1 SGHRS, CDR2 YFSETQ. The CDR3 DNA reads as TGCGCCAGCAGCTTGGCCGGGCTAAGAACAGGGTTTGATGGCTACACCTTC. It translates to CASSLAGLRTGFDGYTF.

V is TRBV7-9 and J is TRBJ1-2, with D uncertain. The V end was cut by 4 bases, the J end by 8 bases, with 20 bases between. CDR1 is SEHNR, CDR2 FQNEAQ, per germline (reference sequence). The CDR3 has 15 amino acids. The CDR3 spells CASSSMGFGSRGYTF. The CDR3 nucleotides are TGTGCCAGCAGCTCGATGGGTTTTGGGTCGCGGGGCTACACCTTC.

This chain uses TRBV19 with TRBJ2-7; perhaps TRBD1 as D (6 bases). V was trimmed by 8 bases and J by 1 base, leaving 18 bases between them. The length of the CDR3 is 15 residues. Germline CDR1 reads LNHDA; CDR2 reads SQIVND (reference sequence). The CDR3 DNA is TGTGCCAGTTCAAGGGGGATTGGGGGATCCTACGAGCAGTACTTC. Protein sequence: CASSRGIGGSYEQYF.

The rearrangement links TRBV7-9 to TRBJ2-1, with 11 bases identical to TRBD1. CDR1 and CDR2 (germline): SEHNR, FQNEAQ (reference sequence). J lost 5 bases, V lost 5 bases, and 8 bases had no gene match. The CDR3 runs 16 residues. In nucleotides, the CDR3 is TGTGCCAGCAGCCCCCGGGGACAGGGGGTGAACAATGAGCAGTTCTTC. This sequence encodes CASSPRGQGVNNEQFF.

The genes are TRBV18 and TRBJ2-7; D is ambiguous. The CDR3 length is 15 residues. V gave up 5 bases and J gave up 2 bases, with 16 bases separating them. The V gene's germline CDR1 is KGHSH and CDR2 LQKENI. CDR3 sequence: CASSTRRVVAYEQYF. The CDR3 DNA follows: TGTGCCAGCTCAACGCGACGGGTGGTAGCCTACGAGCAGTACTTC. The variable domain in full, with the rest retrieved from reference TRBV18 and TRBJ2-7, is NAGVMQNPRHLVRRRGQEARLRCSPMKGHSHVYWYRQLPEEGLKFMVYLQKENIIDESGMPKERFSAEFPKEGPSILRIQQVVRGDSAAYFCASSTRRVVAYEQYFGPGTRLTVT.

The V and J genes are TRBV7-8 and TRBJ1-5, with 8 bases identical to TRBD1. Losses at the gene ends were 5 bases for V and 0 bases for J; bases not matched to a gene: 6. Germline CDR1 reads SGHVS; CDR2 reads FQNEAQ. The CDR3 is 16 residues long. The CDR3 here is CASSLRQGNSNQPQHF. The CDR3 DNA follows: TGTGCCAGCAGCCTAAGACAGGGGAATAGCAATCAGCCCCAGCATTTT.

The chain carries TRBV4-1 and TRBJ2-7, with D perhaps matching TRBD2 (5 bases). Germline V gene data show CDR1 as MGHRA and CDR2 as YSYEKL. There are 14 residues in the CDR3. The V end was cut by 4 bases, the J end by 4 bases, with 14 bases between. This CDR3 reads CASSPVRRDYEQYF. DNA for the CDR3: TGCGCCAGCAGCCCAGTTCGCCGGGATTACGAGCAGTACTTC.

The V and J genes are TRBV6-4 and TRBJ1-1, with TRBD1 identical over 9 bases. The CDR3 length is 15 residues. V lost 7 bases and J lost 7; bases outside the gene matches: 13. Germline CDR1 is MRHNA and CDR2 is SNTAGT. CDR3 nucleotide sequence: TGTGCCAGCAAAAAAAGGATGGAGACAGGGGGTGAAGCTTTCTTT. It yields the protein CASKKRMETGGEAFF.

The chain uses TRBV2 and TRBJ2-7, with TRBD2 identical over 8 bases. The CDR3 sequence is 17 residues long. Germline V CDR1 and CDR2: SNHLY, FYNNEI. V dropped 6 bases and J dropped 4; count of bases not matched to a gene: 17. The CDR3 DNA reads TGTGCCAGCAGCGTTAGCGGGATCCTGCCGCTGGGGTACGAGCAGTACTTC. This encodes CASSVSGILPLGYEQYF.

J is TRBJ2-5 and V is TRBV28; D is perhaps TRBD2 (6 bases). Germline CDR1 reads MDHEN; CDR2 reads SYDVKM. The CDR3 sequence is 13 residues long. Trimming stripped 11 bases from V and 5 bases from J, with 18 bases between. The CDR3 DNA reads as TGTGCCGGAGGGGACCGCGCCCCGGAGACCCAGTACTTC. Its translation: CAGGDRAPETQYF.

V and J are TRBV27 and TRBJ2-7; D may be TRBD1 (7 bases). The CDR3 consists of 14 residues. CDR1 MNHEY and CDR2 SMNVEV come from the germline V gene (reference sequence). The germline V and J ends were trimmed by 3 bases and 5 bases, with 14 bases remaining between them. The DNA for the CDR3 is TGTGCCAGCAGTTTCGGTGCAGGGGGGAACGAGCAGTACTTC. This codes for CASSFGAGGNEQYF.

V and J are TRBV5-6 and TRBJ1-2; no clear D gene. Trimming removed 2 bases at V and 3 bases at J, with 11 bases between. The CDR3 has 14 amino acids. CDR1 is SGHDT and CDR2 is YYEEEE in the germline V gene. CDR3 loop: CASSLTSRDYGYTF. The CDR3 DNA follows: TGTGCCAGCAGCTTAACTTCCCGGGACTATGGCTACACCTTC.

V usage is TRBV18 and J usage is TRBJ1-2; no definite D call. The CDR3 length is 13 residues. Germline values: CDR1 KGHSH, CDR2 LQKENI. The V end lost 0 bases, the J end lost 8 bases, and 10 bases lay between the germline ends. The CDR3 is CASSPPDFSGYTF. CDR3 coding DNA: TGTGCCAGCTCACCACCGGACTTTTCGGGCTACACCTTC.

This chain uses TRBV5-6 with TRBJ2-7, with D possibly TRBD2 on 5 matching bases. This CDR3 has 13 amino acids. CDR1 and CDR2 from the germline V gene are SGHDT and YYEEEE. With 2 bases removed from V and 5 bases from J, the gap between germline ends came to 11 bases. The CDR3 is CASSLWAGNEQYF. The DNA for the CDR3 is TGTGCCAGCAGCTTATGGGCCGGGAACGAGCAGTACTTC. Drawing the rest from reference TRBV5-6 and TRBJ2-7, the complete variable domain is DAGVTQSPTHLIKTRGQQVTLRCSPKSGHDTVSWYQQALGQGPQFIFQYYEEEERQRGNFPDRFSGHQFPNYSSELNVNALLLGDSALYLCASSLWAGNEQYFGPGTRLTVT.

V and J are TRBV2 and TRBJ2-5, with a weak D call TRBD2 (5 bases). Germline V gene sequence: CDR1 SNHLY, CDR2 FYNNEI. The CDR3 runs to 14 residues. V was clipped by 6 bases and J by 2 bases, with 13 bases between them. The CDR3 DNA reads as TGTGCCAGCAGCGTCCAACGGACTCAAGAGACCCAGTACTTC. Translated: CASSVQRTQETQYF.